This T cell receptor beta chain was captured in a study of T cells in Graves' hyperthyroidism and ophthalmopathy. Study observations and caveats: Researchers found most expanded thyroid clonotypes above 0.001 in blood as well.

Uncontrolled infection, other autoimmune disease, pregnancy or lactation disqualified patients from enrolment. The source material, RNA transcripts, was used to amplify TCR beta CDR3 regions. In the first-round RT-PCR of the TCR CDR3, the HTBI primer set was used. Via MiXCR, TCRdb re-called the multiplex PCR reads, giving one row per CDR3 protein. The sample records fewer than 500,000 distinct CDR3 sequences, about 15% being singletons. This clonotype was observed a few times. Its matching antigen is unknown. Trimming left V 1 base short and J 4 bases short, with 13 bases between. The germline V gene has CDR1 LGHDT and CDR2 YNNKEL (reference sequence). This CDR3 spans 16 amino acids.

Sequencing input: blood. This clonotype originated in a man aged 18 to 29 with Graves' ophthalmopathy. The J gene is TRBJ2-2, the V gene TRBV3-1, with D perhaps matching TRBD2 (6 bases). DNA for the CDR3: TGTGCCAGCAGCCAAGGTGGAGTCGGGGGCACCGGGGAGCTGTTTTTT. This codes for CASSQGGVGGTGELFF.